This passage covers 13 T cell receptor beta chains from one sample sequenced in a study of tumor-infiltrating lymphocytes in localized non-small cell lung cancer. Using immunoSEQ multiplex PCR, the repertoire was profiled, and TCRdb retains in-frame clones only, with some absent. The sample includes roughly 12,000 clones, around 86% of them seen just once. The sample consisted of uninvolved lung tissue not adjacent to the tumor. These receptors were taken from a human donor with non-small cell lung cancer.

The V gene is TRBV7-2, the J gene TRBJ1-5; possibly TRBD1 for D (5 bases). Germline CDR1 SGHTA, CDR2 FQGNSA. The V end lost 3 bases, the J end lost 2 bases, and 8 bases lay between the germline ends. The CDR3 is made up of 14 amino acids. The chain's CDR3 is CASSLGGGNQPQHF. The CDR3, as DNA: TGTGCCAGCAGCTTGGGGGGAGGCAATCAGCCCCAGCATTTT.

The V call is TRBV5-6, the J call TRBJ2-1; TRBD2 aligns across 8 bases. This CDR3 has 15 amino acids. The J segment lost 4 bases and the V segment lost 2 bases, leaving 5 bases of the junction unmatched. CDR1 and CDR2 from the germline V gene are SGHDT and YYEEEE. This CDR3 reads CASSLAGDPYNEQFF. The CDR3 nucleotides read TGTGCCAGCAGCTTAGCGGGGGACCCATACAATGAGCAGTTCTTC.

The V gene is TRBV7-3, the J gene TRBJ2-1; TRBD2 matches 9 bases. This CDR3 is built from 17 residues. In germline, CDR1 is SGHTA, CDR2 FQGTGA. After removal of 1 base from V and 4 bases from J, the junction contained 8 bases not matched to a gene. This CDR3 reads CASSLNRGLASYNEQFF. CDR3 nucleotide sequence: TGTGCCAGCAGCTTAAATCGAGGACTAGCGAGTTACAATGAGCAGTTCTTC.

V is TRBV7-9 and J is TRBJ2-7; no firm D call. Trimming cost V 4 bases and J 4 bases, with 11 bases left between them. This CDR3 contains 13 residues. Germline CDR1 is SEHNR and CDR2 is FQNEAQ (reference sequence). The CDR3 DNA reads TGTGCCAGCAGCTCCTCGGGTGGTTACGAGCAGTACTTC. Amino acid sequence: CASSSSGGYEQYF.

The chain carries TRBV5-5 and TRBJ1-2; no clear D gene. V lost 1 base and J lost 0, with 7 bases in between. Germline CDR1 reads SGHKS; CDR2 reads YYEKEE (reference sequence). The CDR3 is made up of 14 amino acids. This CDR3 reads CASSLFPANYGYTF. CDR3 coding DNA: TGTGCCAGCAGCTTGTTCCCAGCTAACTATGGCTACACCTTC.

The CDR3 loop is CASSGQGWGNEKLFF. The CDR3 nucleotides read TGTGCCAGCAGCGGGCAGGGATGGGGTAATGAAAAACTGTTTTTT. The chain uses TRBV7-9 and TRBJ1-4; TRBD1 might be the D (5 bases). The CDR3 is 15 amino acids. The germline V gene has CDR1 SEHNR and CDR2 FQNEAQ (reference sequence). Trimming cost V 5 bases and J 4 bases, with 14 bases left between them.

V gene TRBV2 combines with J gene TRBJ2-5; D ambiguous. This CDR3 has 13 residues. V was pared by 3 bases and J by 7 bases, with 12 bases between. Germline V lookup: CDR1 SNHLY, CDR2 FYNNEI. The CDR3 spells CASSDPPDRTQYF. CDR3 coding DNA: TGTGCCAGCAGTGATCCCCCGGATAGGACCCAGTACTTC.

V usage is TRBV6-1 and J usage is TRBJ2-1; D is undetermined. This CDR3 is 15 amino acids long. V lost 2 bases to trimming and J lost 0 bases, with 8 bases between them. Germline lookup yields CDR1 MNHNS and CDR2 SASEGT. The CDR3 spells CASSEMASSYNEQFF. The CDR3 DNA is TGTGCCAGCAGTGAAATGGCGAGCTCCTACAATGAGCAGTTCTTC.

The chain employs TRBV5-1 and TRBJ1-1, with D unresolved. The V end was cut by 1 base, the J end by 3 bases, with 7 bases between. There are 13 residues in the CDR3. Germline V CDR1 and CDR2: SGHRS, YFSETQ. The CDR3 loop reads CASSLTSHTEAFF. The CDR3 DNA reads as TGCGCCAGCAGCTTGACGTCTCACACTGAAGCTTTCTTT. The full variable domain, its missing parts supplied by reference TRBV5-1 and TRBJ1-1, is KAGVTQTPRYLIKTRGQQVTLSCSPISGHRSVSWYQQTPGQGLQFLFEYFSETQRNKGNFPGRFSGRQFSNSRSEMNVSTLELGDSALYLCASSLTSHTEAFFGQGTRLTVV.

The V and J genes are TRBV5-1 and TRBJ2-1, with TRBD2 matching over 10 bases. CDR1 is SGHRS, CDR2 YFSETQ, per germline. This CDR3 spans 16 amino acids. Germline trimming cut 5 bases from V and 0 bases from J; bases unmatched to any gene: 5. CDR3: CASRSSGGSSYNEQFF. For the CDR3, the DNA is TGCGCCAGCAGATCTAGCGGGGGAAGCTCCTACAATGAGCAGTTCTTC.

A word on this clone: The junction does not match germline at one end; this may be a read error. The chain joins TRBV2 to TRBJ2-5; 7 bases fit TRBD2. CDR1 and CDR2 from the germline V gene are SNHLY and FYNNEI. The CDR3 is made up of 15 amino acids. CDR3 DNA sequence: TGTGCCAGCAGTTGGGGGGAGGGAAACCAAGCGACCCAGTACTTC. Amino acids: CASSWGEGNQATQYF.

The genes are TRBV6-1 and TRBJ2-3, with D tentatively TRBD1 (6 bases). This CDR3 region has 13 residues. V dropped 8 bases and J dropped 1 base, with 10 bases sitting between them. Germline loops: CDR1 MNHNS, CDR2 SASEGT. The CDR3 spells CASVYRGTDTQYF. The DNA of the CDR3 is TGTGCCAGCGTTTACAGGGGCACAGATACGCAGTATTTT.

CDR3 protein: CASSYSGRSEAFF. CDR3 nucleotides: TGTGCCAGCAGCTACAGCGGGCGTTCTGAAGCTTTCTTT. The genes are TRBV11-2 and TRBJ1-1; D not certain. V was pared by 4 bases and J by 6 bases, with 12 bases between. CDR1 and CDR2 (germline): SGHAT, FQNNGV. The CDR3 runs to 13 residues.